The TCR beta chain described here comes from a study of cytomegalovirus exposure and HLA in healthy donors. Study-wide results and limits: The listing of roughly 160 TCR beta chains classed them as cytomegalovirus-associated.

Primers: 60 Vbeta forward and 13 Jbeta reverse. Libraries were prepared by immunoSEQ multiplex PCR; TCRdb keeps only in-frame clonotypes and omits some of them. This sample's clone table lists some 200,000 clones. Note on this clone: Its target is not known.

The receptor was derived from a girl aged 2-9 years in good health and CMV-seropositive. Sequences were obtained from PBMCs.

CDR3 protein: CAWQQGLLYEQYF. The DNA of the CDR3 is TGTGCCTGGCAGCAGGGACTACTCTACGAGCAGTACTTC. V gene TRBV30 combines with J gene TRBJ2-5; 7 bases line up with TRBD2. The better agreement between TRBJ2-7 and the DNA end casts doubt on the J call. The CDR3 covers 13 residues. Germline loops: CDR1 GTSNPN, CDR2 SVGIG (reference sequence).